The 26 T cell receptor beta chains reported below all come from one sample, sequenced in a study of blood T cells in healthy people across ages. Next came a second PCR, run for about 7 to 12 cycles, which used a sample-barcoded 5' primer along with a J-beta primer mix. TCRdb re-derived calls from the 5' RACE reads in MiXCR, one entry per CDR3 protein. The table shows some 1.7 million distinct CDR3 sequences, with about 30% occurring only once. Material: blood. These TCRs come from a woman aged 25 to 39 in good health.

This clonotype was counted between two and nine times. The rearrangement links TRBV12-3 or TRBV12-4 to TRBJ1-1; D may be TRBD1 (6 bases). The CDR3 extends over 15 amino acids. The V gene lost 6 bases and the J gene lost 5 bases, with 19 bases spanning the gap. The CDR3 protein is CASRRRGGTKTEAFF. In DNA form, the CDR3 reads TGTGCCAGCAGGCGCAGGGGAGGTACTAAAACTGAAGCTTTCTTT.

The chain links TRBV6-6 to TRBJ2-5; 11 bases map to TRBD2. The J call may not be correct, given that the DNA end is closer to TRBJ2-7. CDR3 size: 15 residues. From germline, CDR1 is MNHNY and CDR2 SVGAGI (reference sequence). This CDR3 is CASSYAGLAAYEQYF. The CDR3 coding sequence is TGTGCCAGCAGTTACGCGGGACTAGCGGCCTACGAGCAGTACTTC.

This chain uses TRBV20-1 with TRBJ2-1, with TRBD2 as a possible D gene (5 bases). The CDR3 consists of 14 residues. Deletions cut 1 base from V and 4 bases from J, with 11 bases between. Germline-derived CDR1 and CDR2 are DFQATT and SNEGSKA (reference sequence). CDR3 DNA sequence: TGCAGTGCTAGAGGGACTTCGGTTTACAATGAGCAGTTCTTC. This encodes CSARGTSVYNEQFF.

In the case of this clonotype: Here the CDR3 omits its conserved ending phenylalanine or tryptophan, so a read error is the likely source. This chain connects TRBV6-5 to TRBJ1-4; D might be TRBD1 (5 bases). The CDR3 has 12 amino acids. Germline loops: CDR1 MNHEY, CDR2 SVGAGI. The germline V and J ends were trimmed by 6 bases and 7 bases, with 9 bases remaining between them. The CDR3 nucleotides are TGTGCCAGCAGGGGGGTTGGTGAAAAACTGTTTTTG. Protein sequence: CASRGVGEKLFL.

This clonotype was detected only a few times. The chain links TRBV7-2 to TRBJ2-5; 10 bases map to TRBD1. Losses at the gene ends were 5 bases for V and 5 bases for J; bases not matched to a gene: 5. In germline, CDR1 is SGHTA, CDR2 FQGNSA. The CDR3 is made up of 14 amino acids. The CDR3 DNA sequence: TGTGCCAGCAGCATGACGGGACAGGGGGAGACCCAGTACTTC. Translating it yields CASSMTGQGETQYF.

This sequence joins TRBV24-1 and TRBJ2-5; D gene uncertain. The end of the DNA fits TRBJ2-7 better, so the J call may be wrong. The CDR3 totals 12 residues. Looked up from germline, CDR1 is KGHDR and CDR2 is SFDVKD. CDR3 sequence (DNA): TGTGCCACCAGTGATTTGGGTGACGAGCAGTACTTC. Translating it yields CATSDLGDEQYF.

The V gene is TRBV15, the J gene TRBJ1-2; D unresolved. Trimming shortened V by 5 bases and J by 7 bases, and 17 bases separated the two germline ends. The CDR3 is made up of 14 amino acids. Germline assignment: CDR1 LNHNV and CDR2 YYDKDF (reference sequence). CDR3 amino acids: CATSGPRMRSGYTF. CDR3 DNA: TGTGCCACCAGCGGTCCACGGATGCGTTCTGGCTACACCTTC.

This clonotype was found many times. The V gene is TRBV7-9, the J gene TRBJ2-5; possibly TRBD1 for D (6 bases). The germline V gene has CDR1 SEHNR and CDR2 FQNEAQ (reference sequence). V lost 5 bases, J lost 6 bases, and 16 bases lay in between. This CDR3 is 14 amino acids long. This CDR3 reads CASSLTGSGKTQYF. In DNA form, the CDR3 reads TGTGCCAGCAGCCTCACAGGGAGTGGAAAGACCCAGTACTTC.

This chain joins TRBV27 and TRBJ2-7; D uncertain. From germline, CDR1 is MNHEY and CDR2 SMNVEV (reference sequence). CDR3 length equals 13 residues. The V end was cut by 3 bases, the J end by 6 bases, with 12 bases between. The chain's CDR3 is CASSLTRGGEQYF. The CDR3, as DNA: TGTGCCAGCAGTTTGACCCGAGGCGGCGAGCAGTACTTC.

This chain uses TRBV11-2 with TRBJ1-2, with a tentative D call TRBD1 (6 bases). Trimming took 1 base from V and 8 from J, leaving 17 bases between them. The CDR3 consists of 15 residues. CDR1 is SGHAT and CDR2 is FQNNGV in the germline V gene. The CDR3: CASSLAHRVTGGYTF. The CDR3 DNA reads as TGTGCCAGCAGCTTAGCCCACAGGGTGACGGGCGGCTACACCTTC.

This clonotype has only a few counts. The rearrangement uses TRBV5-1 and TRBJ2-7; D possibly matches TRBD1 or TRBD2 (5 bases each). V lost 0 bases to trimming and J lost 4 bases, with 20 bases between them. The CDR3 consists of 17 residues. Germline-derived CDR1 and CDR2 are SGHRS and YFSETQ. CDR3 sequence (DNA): TGCGCCAGCAGCTTGGCCACCGGGGCATCTCCTGGATACGAGCAGTACTTC. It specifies CASSLATGASPGYEQYF.

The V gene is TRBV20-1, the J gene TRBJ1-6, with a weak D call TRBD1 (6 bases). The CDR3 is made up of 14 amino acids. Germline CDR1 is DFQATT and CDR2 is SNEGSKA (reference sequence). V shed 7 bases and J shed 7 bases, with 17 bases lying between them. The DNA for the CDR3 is TGCAGTGTCCCACAGGCAGGGGACAATTCACCCCTCCACTTT. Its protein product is CSVPQAGDNSPLHF.

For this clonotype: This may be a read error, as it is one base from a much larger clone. As DNA, the CDR3 is TGTGCCAGCAGCCCATGGCCCCTCAAGGATGGCAATCAGCCCCAGCATTTT. This gives the protein CASSPWPLKDGNQPQHF. The V call is TRBV3-1, the J call TRBJ1-5; D is ambiguous. The germline V gene has CDR1 LGHDT and CDR2 YNNKEL (reference sequence). Trimming shortened V by 4 bases and J by 2 bases, and 18 bases separated the two germline ends. This CDR3 has 17 residues. Complete variable domain (other parts from reference TRBV3-1 and TRBJ1-5): DTAVSQTPKYLVTQMGNDKSIKCEQNLGHDTMYWYKQDSKKFLKIMFSYNNKELIINETVPNRFSPKSPDKAHLNLHINSLELGDSAVYFCASSPWPLKDGNQPQHFGDGTRLSIL.

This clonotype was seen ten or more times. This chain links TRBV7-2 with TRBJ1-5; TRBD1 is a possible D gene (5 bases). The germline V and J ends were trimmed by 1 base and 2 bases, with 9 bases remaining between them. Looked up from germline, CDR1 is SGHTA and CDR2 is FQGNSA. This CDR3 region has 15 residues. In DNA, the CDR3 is TGTGCCAGCAGCTTAGTTCAGGGAGGCAATCAGCCCCAGCATTTT. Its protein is CASSLVQGGNQPQHF.

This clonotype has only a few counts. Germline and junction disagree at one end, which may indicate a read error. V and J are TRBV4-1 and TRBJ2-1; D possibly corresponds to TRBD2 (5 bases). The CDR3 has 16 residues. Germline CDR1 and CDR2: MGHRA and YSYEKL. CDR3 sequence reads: CASSLFSPGVVNEQFF. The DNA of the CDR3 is TGCGCCAGTAGCCTTTTTAGCCCCGGGGTGGTAAATGAGCAGTTCTTC.

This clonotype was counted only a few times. CDR3 nucleotides: TGTGCCACGGGGAGGACAGGGAACAATGAGCAGTTCTTC. It encodes CATGRTGNNEQFF. The chain joins TRBV10-3 to TRBJ2-1; 8 nucleotides match TRBD1. The CDR3 totals 13 residues. Germline values: CDR1 ENHRY, CDR2 SYGVKD. With V trimmed by 10 bases and J by 5 bases, 7 bases remained unmatched.

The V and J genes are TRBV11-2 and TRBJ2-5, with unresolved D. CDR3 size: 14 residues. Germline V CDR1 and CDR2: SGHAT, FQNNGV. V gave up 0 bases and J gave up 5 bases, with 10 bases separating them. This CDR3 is CASSLESSRETQYF. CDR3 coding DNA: TGTGCCAGCAGCTTAGAGAGCAGTCGGGAGACCCAGTACTTC.

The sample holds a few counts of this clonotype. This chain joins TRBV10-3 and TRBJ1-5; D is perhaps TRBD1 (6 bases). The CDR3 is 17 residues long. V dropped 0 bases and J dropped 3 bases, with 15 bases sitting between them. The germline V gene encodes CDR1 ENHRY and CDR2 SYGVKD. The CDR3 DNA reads TGTGCCATCAGTGAGTCAATGCGGACAGCCGCCAATCAGCCCCAGCATTTT. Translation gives CAISESMRTAANQPQHF.

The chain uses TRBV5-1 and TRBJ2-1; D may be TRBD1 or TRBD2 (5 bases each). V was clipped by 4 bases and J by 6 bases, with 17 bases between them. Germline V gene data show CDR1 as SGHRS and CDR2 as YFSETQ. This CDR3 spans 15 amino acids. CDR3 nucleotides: TGCGCCAGCAGCCCGGAGGTAGGGGTTGGCAATGAGCAGTTCTTC. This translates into CASSPEVGVGNEQFF. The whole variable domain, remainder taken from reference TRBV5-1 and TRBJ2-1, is KAGVTQTPRYLIKTRGQQVTLSCSPISGHRSVSWYQQTPGQGLQFLFEYFSETQRNKGNFPGRFSGRQFSNSRSEMNVSTLELGDSALYLCASSPEVGVGNEQFFGPGTRLTVL.

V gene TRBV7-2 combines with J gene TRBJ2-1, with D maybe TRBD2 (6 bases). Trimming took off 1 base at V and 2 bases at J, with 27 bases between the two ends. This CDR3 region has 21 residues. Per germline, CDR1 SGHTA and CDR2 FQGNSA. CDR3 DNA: TGTGCCAGCAGCTTAGGGCTTAGGAGGGGATGGCCCCCCGACACCTACAATGAGCAGTTCTTC. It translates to CASSLGLRRGWPPDTYNEQFF. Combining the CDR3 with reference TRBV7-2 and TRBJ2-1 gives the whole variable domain GAGVSQSPSNKVTEKGKDVELRCDPISGHTALYWYRQSLGQGLEFLIYFQGNSAPDKSGLPSDRFSAERTGGSVSTLTIQRTQQEDSAVYLCASSLGLRRGWPPDTYNEQFFGPGTRLTVL.

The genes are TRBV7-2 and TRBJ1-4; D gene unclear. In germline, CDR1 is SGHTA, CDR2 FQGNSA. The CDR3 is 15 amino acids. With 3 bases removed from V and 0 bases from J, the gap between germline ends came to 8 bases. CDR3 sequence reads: CASSFQYATNEKLFF. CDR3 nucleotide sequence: TGTGCCAGCAGCTTCCAGTATGCAACTAATGAAAAACTGTTTTTT.

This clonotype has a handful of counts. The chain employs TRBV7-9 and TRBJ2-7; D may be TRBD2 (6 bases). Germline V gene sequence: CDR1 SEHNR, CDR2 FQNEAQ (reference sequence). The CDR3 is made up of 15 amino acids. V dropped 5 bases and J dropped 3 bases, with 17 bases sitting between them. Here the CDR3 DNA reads TGTGCCAGCAGCCGGGGGACGGGGAGTATCTACGAGCAGTACTTC. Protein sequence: CASSRGTGSIYEQYF. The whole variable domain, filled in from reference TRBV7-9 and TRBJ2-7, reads DTGVSQNPRHKITKRGQNVTFRCDPISEHNRLYWYRQTLGQGPEFLTYFQNEAQLEKSRLLSDRFSAERPKGSFSTLEIQRTEQGDSAMYLCASSRGTGSIYEQYFGPGTRLTVT.

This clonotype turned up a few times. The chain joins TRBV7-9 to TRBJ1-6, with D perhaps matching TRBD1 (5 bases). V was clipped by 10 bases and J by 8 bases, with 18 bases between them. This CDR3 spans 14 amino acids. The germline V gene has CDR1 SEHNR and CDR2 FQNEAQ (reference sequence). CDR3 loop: CATRRDGGDSPLHF. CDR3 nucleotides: TGTGCCACCCGAAGGGACGGGGGGGATTCACCCCTCCACTTT.

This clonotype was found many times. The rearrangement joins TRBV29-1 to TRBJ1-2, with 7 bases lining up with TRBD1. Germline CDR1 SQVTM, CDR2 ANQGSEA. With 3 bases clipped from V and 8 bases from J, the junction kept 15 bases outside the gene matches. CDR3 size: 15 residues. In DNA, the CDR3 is TGCAGCGTTGATTCGCCTACAGGGGTTAGTGGAGGCTACACCTTC. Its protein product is CSVDSPTGVSGGYTF.

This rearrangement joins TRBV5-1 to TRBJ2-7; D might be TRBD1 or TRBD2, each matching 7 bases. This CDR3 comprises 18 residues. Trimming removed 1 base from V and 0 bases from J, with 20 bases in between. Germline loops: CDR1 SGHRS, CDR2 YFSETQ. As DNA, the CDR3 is TGCGCCAGCAGCTTGCCCTCTACAGGGGACTATTACTCCTACGAGCAGTACTTC. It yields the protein CASSLPSTGDYYSYEQYF. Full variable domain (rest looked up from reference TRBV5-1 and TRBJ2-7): KAGVTQTPRYLIKTRGQQVTLSCSPISGHRSVSWYQQTPGQGLQFLFEYFSETQRNKGNFPGRFSGRQFSNSRSEMNVSTLELGDSALYLCASSLPSTGDYYSYEQYFGPGTRLTVT.

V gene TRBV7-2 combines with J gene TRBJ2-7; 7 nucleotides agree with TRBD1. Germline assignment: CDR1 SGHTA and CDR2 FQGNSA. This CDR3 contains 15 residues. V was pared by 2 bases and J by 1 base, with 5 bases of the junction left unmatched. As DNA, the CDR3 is TGTGCCAGCAGCTTAAGTGGGACAGAGTCCTACGAGCAGTACTTC. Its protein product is CASSLSGTESYEQYF.